Presented here are 18 T cell receptor beta chains from one specimen sequenced in a study of T cells in Graves' hyperthyroidism and ophthalmopathy. Amplification of TCR beta CDR3 regions was performed using RNA transcripts as template. Using the HTBI primer set, a first-round RT-PCR was run on the TCR CDR3. One entry per CDR3 protein, called by TCRdb with MiXCR from the multiplex PCR reads. In the table there are 150,000 to 200,000 distinct CDR3 sequences, approximately 9% of which are singletons. Sample: blood. These receptors all stem from a woman under 30 with Graves' hyperthyroidism that later progressed to Graves' ophthalmopathy.

About this clonotype: A much larger clonotype is one base distant, so this may be a read error. The chain recombines TRBV6-5 with TRBJ2-6; D possibly matches TRBD1 or TRBD2 (5 bases each). This CDR3 contains 18 residues. Germline values: CDR1 MNHEY, CDR2 SVGAGI. CDR3 region: CASSYSMRGGSGANALTF. The CDR3 DNA is TGTGCCAGCAGTTACTCGATGCGTGGGGGATCTGGGGCCAACGCCCTGACTTTC.

This clonotype was seen ten or more times. The rearrangement uses TRBV19 and TRBJ2-1; 12 nucleotides match TRBD2. CDR3 size: 15 residues. The germline CDR1 and CDR2 sequences are LNHDA and SQIVND (reference sequence). J gave up 0 bases and V 7 bases, and 1 base lay outside the gene matches. The CDR3: CASKTSGSSYNEQFF. The CDR3 DNA reads as TGTGCCAGTAAGACTAGCGGGAGCTCCTACAATGAGCAGTTCTTC.

In its sample, this clonotype was seen many times. The chain links TRBV28 to TRBJ2-7, with 12 bases lining up with TRBD1. Unmatched junction bases numbered 17, after V lost 7 bases and J lost 4 bases. Germline values: CDR1 MDHEN, CDR2 SYDVKM. The CDR3 length is 18 residues. The CDR3 bases are TGTGCCAGCACCCACGGGACAGGGGGCGCGGGGAGCCCTTACGAGCAGTACTTC. Translated: CASTHGTGGAGSPYEQYF.

This clonotype has a count of ten or more. V and J are TRBV7-8 and TRBJ2-2; maybe TRBD1 (5 bases). Trimming stripped 1 base from V and 6 bases from J, with 12 bases between. Germline V gene lookup returns CDR1 SGHVS and CDR2 FQNEAQ. The CDR3 loop spans 15 amino acids. The CDR3 DNA sequence: TGTGCCAGCAGCTTAGGTCAGGGTGCGGCCGGGGAGCTGTTTTTT. Translating it yields CASSLGQGAAGELFF.

This clonotype was picked up many times. Its ends do not fully match the called genes, so a read error is possible. The chain employs TRBV28 and TRBJ2-1; 11 bases are shared with TRBD2. Germline CDR1 MDHEN, CDR2 SYDVKM. CDR3 size: 16 residues. The CDR3 region has the DNA TGTGCCAGCAGTCTATGGACTAGCGGGCCTCTCGGAGAGCAGTTCTTC. This sequence encodes CASSLWTSGPLGEQFF.

This chain joins TRBV20-1 and TRBJ1-1, with unresolved D. The CDR3 contains 12 residues. Germline loops: CDR1 DFQATT, CDR2 SNEGSKA (reference sequence). With 8 bases removed from V and 1 base from J, the gap between germline ends came to 11 bases. The CDR3: CSSTAPNTEAFF. CDR3 bases: TGCAGTTCTACCGCACCGAACACTGAAGCTTTCTTT.

This clonotype was seen at least ten times. Here the CDR3 reads CSATRLAGYNEQFF. The CDR3 bases are TGCAGTGCTACCCGACTAGCGGGATACAATGAGCAGTTCTTC. The V gene is TRBV20-1, the J gene TRBJ2-1; 11 bases map to TRBD2. Germline V gene sequence: CDR1 DFQATT, CDR2 SNEGSKA (reference sequence). With V trimmed by 4 bases and J by 4 bases, 3 bases remained unmatched. This CDR3 comprises 14 residues.

In its sample, this clonotype was seen many times. The J gene is TRBJ2-7, the V gene TRBV19; D remains unclear. Trimming stripped 2 bases from V and 4 bases from J, with 15 bases between. Germline V gives CDR1 LNHDA, CDR2 SQIVND (reference sequence). The CDR3 totals 15 residues. The CDR3 DNA reads as TGTGCCAGTAGTATAACCACGGATCCGACTTACGAGCAGTACTTC. Translation: CASSITTDPTYEQYF.

At least ten counts were recorded for this clonotype. The chain uses TRBV12-3 or TRBV12-4 and TRBJ1-3, with D unresolved. V lost 3 bases to trimming and J lost 6 bases, with 9 bases between them. The length of the CDR3 is 13 residues. The CDR3 spells CASSLGSANTIYF. The CDR3 nucleotides read TGTGCCAGCAGTTTGGGTAGCGCAAACACCATATATTTT.

The sample holds many counts of this clonotype. This chain links TRBV7-8 with TRBJ2-1; TRBD2 agrees at 10 bases. The CDR3 loop spans 18 amino acids. V was clipped by 2 bases and J by 6 bases; unmatched bases: 13. Germline V gene sequence: CDR1 SGHVS, CDR2 FQNEAQ. The CDR3 loop reads CASSLKPMGLAGANEQFF. CDR3 coding DNA: TGTGCCAGCAGCTTAAAACCTATGGGGCTAGCGGGAGCCAATGAGCAGTTCTTC.

This clonotype came up many times. The rearrangement uses TRBV12-3 or TRBV12-4 and TRBJ1-5, with 7 bases aligning to TRBD1. The CDR3 runs to 16 residues. V was clipped by 6 bases and J by 5 bases; unmatched bases: 13. CDR3 sequence reads: CASSLQGLKTHQPQHF. DNA for the CDR3: TGTGCCAGCAGCCTACAGGGGCTTAAGACCCATCAGCCCCAGCATTTT.

This clonotype was seen repeatedly, ten times or more. The chain joins TRBV6-1 to TRBJ2-1; D unclear. V lost 5 bases and J 12 bases, leaving 20 bases between the germline ends. The CDR3 consists of 14 residues. CDR1 is MNHNS, CDR2 SASEGT, per germline. CDR3 sequence: CASSFRAERGGQFF. The CDR3 nucleotides read TGTGCCAGCAGTTTCCGGGCCGAACGAGGTGGGCAGTTCTTC.

The sample holds one count of this clonotype. Being one base from a much bigger clone, this may be a read error. The chain employs TRBV18 and TRBJ2-5; TRBD2 matches 8 bases. This CDR3 comprises 15 residues. Per germline, CDR1 KGHSH and CDR2 LQKENI. The CDR3 DNA sequence: TGTGCCGGCTCACCGCCTTTAGGACTAGCTGGGACCCAGTACTTC. Amino acids: CAGSPPLGLAGTQYF.

This clonotype was recorded at least ten times. J is TRBJ2-1 and V is TRBV6-1; the D is unclear. The CDR3 is 15 residues long. Trimming shortened V by 3 bases and J by 0 bases, and 9 bases separated the two germline ends. Germline loops: CDR1 MNHNS, CDR2 SASEGT. Here the CDR3 DNA reads TGTGCCAGCAGTGACCGGCTAGACTCCTACAATGAGCAGTTCTTC. Its protein is CASSDRLDSYNEQFF.

The chain joins TRBV10-3 to TRBJ1-5; the D gene is possibly TRBD1 (5 bases). Germline CDR1 is ENHRY and CDR2 is SYGVKD. Trimming removed 6 bases at V and 5 bases at J, with 17 bases between. This CDR3 contains 15 residues. For the CDR3, the DNA is TGTGCCATCAGCCGCGGGACCCTGGGTGATCAGCCCCAGCATTTT. This encodes CAISRGTLGDQPQHF.

A few counts support this clonotype. A single base separates this from a much larger clone, so it may be a read error. The chain couples TRBV2 to TRBJ1-2; the D gene is possibly TRBD1 (6 bases). CDR1 is SNHLY, CDR2 FYNNEI, per germline. The CDR3 totals 11 residues. The CDR3 protein is CASLTGSGYAF. Here the CDR3 DNA reads TGTGCCAGCCTTACAGGGAGTGGCTACGCCTTC. The full variable domain, with the rest looked up from reference TRBV2 and TRBJ1-2, is EPEVTQTPSHQVTQMGQEVILRCVPISNHLYFYWYRQILGQKVEFLVSFYNNEISEKSEIFDDQFSVERPDGSNFTLKIRSTKLEDSAMYFCASLTGSGYAFGSGTRLTVV.

This clonotype was detected many times. CDR3 bases: TGTGCCAGCAGTGAAGCGCCAGGGGGTGGGTTTGGGTCCTACAATGAGCAGTTCTTC. This sequence encodes CASSEAPGGGFGSYNEQFF. The rearrangement links TRBV6-1 to TRBJ2-1; 7 bases line up with TRBD1. The CDR3 is made up of 19 amino acids. Germline lookup yields CDR1 MNHNS and CDR2 SASEGT. The ends lost 0 bases at V and 1 base at J; junction bases unmatched: 12.

Many counts were recorded for this clonotype. This chain joins TRBV9 and TRBJ1-1; D unclear. Trimming took 0 bases from V and 2 from J, leaving 11 bases between them. The CDR3 sequence is 15 residues long. Per the germline V gene, CDR1 is SGDLS and CDR2 is YYNGEE. As DNA, the CDR3 is TGTGCCAGCAGCGTAGTAGGTGGAGGAAACACTGAAGCTTTCTTT. As protein: CASSVVGGGNTEAFF.